This record looks at one T cell receptor (beta chain) sequence and its context. The data belong to a study of OX40 agonist ivuxolimab in advanced cancers. At the level of the study: Participants averaged approximately 60 years of age (range about 23 to 90) and were 75% to 90% male. Checkpoint inhibitors had been given previously to under 50% of patients.

Sequencing used immunoSEQ multiplex PCR; TCRdb keeps in-frame clones, though not all of them. The data show 63,000 or so clones, 65% to 85% seen once. Trimming cost V 8 bases and J 0 bases, with 6 bases left between them. The CDR3 length is 12 residues. CDR1 and CDR2 from the germline V gene are MGHDK and SYGVNS. Patients with autoimmune history or systemic immunosuppression were excluded. The input for sequencing was CD4+ or CD8+ T cells sorted from blood, taken in a trial of the OX40 agonist ivuxolimab. The sequence was collected from an adult with an advanced solid tumor such as melanoma, head and neck, liver or kidney cancer. The V gene is TRBV25-1, the J gene TRBJ2-3; D gene uncertain. CDR3 coding DNA: TGTGCCAGCTCTCAGAGCACAGATACGCAGTATTTT. Protein product: CASSQSTDTQYF.